This is a list of T cell receptor beta chains from one sample in a study of T cells in localized non-small cell lung cancer. The protocol was immunoSEQ multiplex PCR, while the TCRdb copy is restricted to in-frame clones and leaves out a portion. The table shows around 22,000 clones, with 88% occurring only once. This specimen was peripheral blood mononuclear cells, taken before any cancer treatment. The receptor source for this set is a woman aged 40-75 years with stage III lung adenocarcinoma. Each CDR3 is given with its conserved first and last residue. The D gene is left open where the match is weak. Some rows mark clone size as missing; the rest say once, few, many or name a class of expanded clone.

len: 16; d_gene: TRBD1; v_gene: TRBV19; j_gene: TRBJ1-5; abundance: NA; CDR3aa: CASSFGQGNSNQPQHF; CDR3nt: TGTGCCAGTAGTTTTGGACAGGGGAATAGCAATCAGCCCCAGCATTTT
len: 16; d_gene: NA; v_gene: TRBV2; j_gene: TRBJ2-2; abundance: once; CDR3aa: CASSERRLGLTGELFF; CDR3nt: TGTGCCAGCAGTGAAAGACGGCTAGGGCTTACCGGGGAGCTGTTTTTT
len: 14; d_gene: NA; v_gene: TRBV11-3; j_gene: TRBJ2-1; abundance: NA; CDR3aa: CASSPGTVNNEQFF; CDR3nt: TGTGCCAGCAGCCCCGGGACGGTTAACAATGAGCAGTTCTTC
len: 16; d_gene: NA; v_gene: TRBV5-6; j_gene: TRBJ1-2; abundance: NA; CDR3aa: CASSFGTSLRVRGYTF; CDR3nt: TGTGCCAGCAGCTTCGGGACATCCCTCCGAGTGCGGGGCTACACCTTC
len: 16; d_gene: NA; v_gene: TRBV5-1; j_gene: TRBJ1-2; abundance: NA; CDR3aa: CASSLEVGGRPFGYTF; CDR3nt: TGCGCCAGCAGCTTGGAGGTCGGGGGTCGGCCATTTGGCTACACCTTC
len: 14; d_gene: NA; v_gene: TRBV19; j_gene: TRBJ1-6; abundance: few; CDR3aa: CASSLAGPNSPLHF; CDR3nt: TGTGCCAGTAGTTTGGCCGGACCTAATTCACCCCTCCACTTT
len: 16; d_gene: TRBD1; v_gene: TRBV15; j_gene: TRBJ2-1; abundance: NA; CDR3aa: CATSRIGQGNYNEQFF; CDR3nt: TGTGCCACCAGCAGAATCGGACAGGGGAACTACAATGAGCAGTTCTTC
len: 15; d_gene: NA; v_gene: TRBV9; j_gene: TRBJ1-2; abundance: NA; CDR3aa: CASIVEVVRAYGYTF; CDR3nt: TGTGCCAGCATTGTAGAGGTTGTCAGGGCCTATGGCTACACCTTC
len: 14; d_gene: NA; v_gene: TRBV5-4; j_gene: TRBJ1-6; abundance: NA; CDR3aa: CASSFPGDNSPLHF; CDR3nt: TGTGCCAGCAGCTTCCCAGGGGATAATTCACCCCTCCACTTT
len: 18; d_gene: TRBD1; v_gene: TRBV7-2; j_gene: TRBJ1-3; abundance: few; CDR3aa: CASSSRGTGGVSGNTIYF; CDR3nt: TGTGCCAGCAGCTCCCGGGGGACAGGGGGCGTGTCTGGAAACACCATATATTTT